Reported below is one T cell receptor (beta chain). Its antigen is not known. A single record per CDR3 protein comes from TCRdb applying MiXCR to the reads. The table lists nearly 700,000 distinct CDR3 sequences, approximately 33% of them singletons, with 15% to 20% in the top ten. The source of the sample is a study of T cell repertoires in cytomegalovirus infection. The overall study: Matching HLA type, along with CMV infection, was indicated by public TCR beta signatures.

General study results and limits: Summed public TCR beta family frequency identified CMV carriers bearing the relevant HLA.

CDR1 and CDR2 from the germline V gene are LNHNV and YYDKDF (reference sequence). V lost 3 bases, J lost 5 bases, and 4 bases stayed unmatched. This CDR3 contains 14 residues. The rearrangement links TRBV15 to TRBJ2-7; TRBD2 matches at 10 bases. The TCR sequence derives from a human donor in good health (CMV status not recorded). Some clones in this sample may be carry-over from other donors' samples. Sample: cultured PBMCs, taken from culture after CMV antigen stimulation. The DNA of the CDR3 is TGTGCCACCAGCAGTCCCGGGACTAGCGACGAGCAGTACTTC. Amino acids: CATSSPGTSDEQYF.